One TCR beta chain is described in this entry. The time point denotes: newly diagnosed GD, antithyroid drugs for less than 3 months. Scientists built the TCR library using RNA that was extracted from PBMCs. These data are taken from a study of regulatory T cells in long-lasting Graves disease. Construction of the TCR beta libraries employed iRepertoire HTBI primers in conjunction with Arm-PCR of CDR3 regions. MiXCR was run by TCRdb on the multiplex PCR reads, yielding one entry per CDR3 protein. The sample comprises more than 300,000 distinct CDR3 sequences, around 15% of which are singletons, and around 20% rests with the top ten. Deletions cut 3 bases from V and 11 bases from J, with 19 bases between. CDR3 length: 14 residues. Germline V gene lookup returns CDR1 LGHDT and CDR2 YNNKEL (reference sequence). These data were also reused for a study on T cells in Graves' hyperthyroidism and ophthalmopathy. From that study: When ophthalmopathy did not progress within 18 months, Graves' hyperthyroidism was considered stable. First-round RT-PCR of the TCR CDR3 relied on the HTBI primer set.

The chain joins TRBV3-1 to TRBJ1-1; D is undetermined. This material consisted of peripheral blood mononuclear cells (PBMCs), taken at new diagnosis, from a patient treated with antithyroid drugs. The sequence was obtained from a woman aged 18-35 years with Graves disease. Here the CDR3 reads CASSHEAARTEAFF. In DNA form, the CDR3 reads TGTGCCAGCAGCCATGAGGCGGCGAGGACCGAGGCTTTCTTT.